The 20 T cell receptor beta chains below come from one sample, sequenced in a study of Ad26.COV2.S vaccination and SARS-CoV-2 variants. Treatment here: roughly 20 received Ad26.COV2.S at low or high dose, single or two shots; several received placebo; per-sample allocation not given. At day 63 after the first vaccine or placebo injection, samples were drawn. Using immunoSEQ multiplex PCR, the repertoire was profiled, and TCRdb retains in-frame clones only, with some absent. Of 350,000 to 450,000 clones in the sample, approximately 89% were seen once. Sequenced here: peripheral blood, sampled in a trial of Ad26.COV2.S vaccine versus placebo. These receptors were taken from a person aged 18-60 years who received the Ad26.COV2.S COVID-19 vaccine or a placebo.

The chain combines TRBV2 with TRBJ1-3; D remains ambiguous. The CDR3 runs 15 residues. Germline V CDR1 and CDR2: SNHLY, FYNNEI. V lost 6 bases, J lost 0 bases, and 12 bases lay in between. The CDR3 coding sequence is TGTGCCAGCAGCGATGGAGGGAGCTCTGGAAACACCATATATTTT. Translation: CASSDGGSSGNTIYF.

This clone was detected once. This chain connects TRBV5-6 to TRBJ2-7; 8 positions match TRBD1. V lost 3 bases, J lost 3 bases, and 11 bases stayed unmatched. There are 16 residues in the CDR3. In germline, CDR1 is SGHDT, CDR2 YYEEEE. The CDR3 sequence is CASSSPAGTGYYEQYF. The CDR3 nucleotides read TGTGCCAGCAGCTCGCCCGCCGGGACAGGTTACTACGAGCAGTACTTC.

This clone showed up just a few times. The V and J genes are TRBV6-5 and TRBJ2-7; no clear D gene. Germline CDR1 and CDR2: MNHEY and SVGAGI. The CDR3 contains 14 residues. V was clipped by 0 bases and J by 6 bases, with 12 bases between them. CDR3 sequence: CASSYSASGTEQYF. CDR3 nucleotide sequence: TGTGCCAGCAGTTACTCGGCGTCGGGCACCGAGCAGTACTTC.

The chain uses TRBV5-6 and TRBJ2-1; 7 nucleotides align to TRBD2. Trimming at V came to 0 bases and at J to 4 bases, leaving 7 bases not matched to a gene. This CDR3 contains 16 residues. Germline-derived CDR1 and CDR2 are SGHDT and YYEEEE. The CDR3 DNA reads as TGTGCCAGCAGCTTGGAGGGAGGGCCTATTTACAATGAGCAGTTCTTC. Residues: CASSLEGGPIYNEQFF.

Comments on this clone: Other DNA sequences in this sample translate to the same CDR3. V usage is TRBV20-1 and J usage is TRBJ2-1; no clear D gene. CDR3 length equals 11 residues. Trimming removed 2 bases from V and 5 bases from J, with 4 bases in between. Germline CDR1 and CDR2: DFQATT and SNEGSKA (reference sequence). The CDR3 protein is CSARLDNEQFF. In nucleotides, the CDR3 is TGCAGTGCTAGACTGGACAATGAGCAGTTCTTC.

As DNA, the CDR3 is TGTGCCAGCAGTTTGACAGTTTATAGCAATCAGCCCCAGCATTTT. Its translation: CASSLTVYSNQPQHF. J is TRBJ1-5 and V is TRBV28; TRBD1 is a possible D gene (5 bases). Per germline, CDR1 MDHEN and CDR2 SYDVKM. The V end was cut by 3 bases, the J end by 0 bases, with 9 bases between. The CDR3 is 15 residues long.

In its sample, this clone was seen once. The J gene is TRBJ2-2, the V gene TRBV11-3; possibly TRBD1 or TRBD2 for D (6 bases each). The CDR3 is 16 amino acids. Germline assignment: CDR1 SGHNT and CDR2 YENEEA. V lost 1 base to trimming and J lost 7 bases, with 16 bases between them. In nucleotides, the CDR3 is TGTGCCAGCAGCTTAGGAGGGCCGGGGGCGCACGGGGAGCTGTTTTTT. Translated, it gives CASSLGGPGAHGELFF.

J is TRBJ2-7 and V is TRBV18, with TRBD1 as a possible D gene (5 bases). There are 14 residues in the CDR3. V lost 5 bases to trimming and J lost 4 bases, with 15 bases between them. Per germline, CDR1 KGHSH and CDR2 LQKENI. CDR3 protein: CASSKGSGRYEQYF. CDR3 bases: TGTGCCAGCTCAAAGGGGTCCGGGCGATACGAGCAGTACTTC.

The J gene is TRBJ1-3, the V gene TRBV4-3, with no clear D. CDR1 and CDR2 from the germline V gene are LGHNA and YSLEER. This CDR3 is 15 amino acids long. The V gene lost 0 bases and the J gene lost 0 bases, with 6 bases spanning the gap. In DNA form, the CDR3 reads TGCGCCAGCAGCCAAGAGCGGGGCTCTGGAAACACCATATATTTT. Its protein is CASSQERGSGNTIYF.

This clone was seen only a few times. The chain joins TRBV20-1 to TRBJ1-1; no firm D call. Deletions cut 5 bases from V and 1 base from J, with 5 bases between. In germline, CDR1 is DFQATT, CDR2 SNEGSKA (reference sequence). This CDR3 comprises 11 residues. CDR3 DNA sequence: TGCAGTGCTGGGAAGAACACTGAAGCTTTCTTT. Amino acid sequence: CSAGKNTEAFF.

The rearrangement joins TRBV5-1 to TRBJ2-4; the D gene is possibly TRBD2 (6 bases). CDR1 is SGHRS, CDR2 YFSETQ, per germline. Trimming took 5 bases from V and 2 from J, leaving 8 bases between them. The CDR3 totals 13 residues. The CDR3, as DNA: TGCGCCAGCAGGGAGGGCTCCAAAAACATTCAGTACTTC. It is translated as CASREGSKNIQYF.

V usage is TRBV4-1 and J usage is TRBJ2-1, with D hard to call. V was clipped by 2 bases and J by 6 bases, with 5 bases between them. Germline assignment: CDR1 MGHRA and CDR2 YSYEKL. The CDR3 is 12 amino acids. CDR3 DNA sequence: TGCGCCAGCAGCCAAAACAGCAATGAGCAGTTCTTC. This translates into CASSQNSNEQFF.

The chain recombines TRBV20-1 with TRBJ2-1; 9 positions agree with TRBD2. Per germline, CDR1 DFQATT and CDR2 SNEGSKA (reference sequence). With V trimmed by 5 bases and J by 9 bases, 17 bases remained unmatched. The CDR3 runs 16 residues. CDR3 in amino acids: CSARGVGAGGNGEQFF. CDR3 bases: TGCAGTGCTCGTGGTGTTGGAGCGGGAGGCAATGGTGAGCAGTTCTTC.

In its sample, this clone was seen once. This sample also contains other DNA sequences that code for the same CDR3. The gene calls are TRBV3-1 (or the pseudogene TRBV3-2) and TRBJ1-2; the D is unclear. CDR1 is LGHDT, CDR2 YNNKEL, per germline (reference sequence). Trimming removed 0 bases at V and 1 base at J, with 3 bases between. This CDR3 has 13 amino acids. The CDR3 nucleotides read TGTGCCAGCAGCCAAGACAGTAACTATGGCTACACCTTC. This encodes CASSQDSNYGYTF.

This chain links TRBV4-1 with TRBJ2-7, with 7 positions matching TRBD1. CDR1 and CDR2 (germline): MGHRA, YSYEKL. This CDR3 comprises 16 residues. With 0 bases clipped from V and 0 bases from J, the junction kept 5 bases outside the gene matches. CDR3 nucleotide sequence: TGCGCCAGCAGCCAAGATCGACGACAGGGCTCCTACGAGCAGTACTTC. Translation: CASSQDRRQGSYEQYF.

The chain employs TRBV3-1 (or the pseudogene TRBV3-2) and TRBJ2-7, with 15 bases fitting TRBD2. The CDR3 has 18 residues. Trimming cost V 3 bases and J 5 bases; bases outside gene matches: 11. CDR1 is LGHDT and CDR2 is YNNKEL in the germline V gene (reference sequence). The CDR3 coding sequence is TGTGCCAGCAGCCACGGCGGACTAGCGGGAGGGCCCCTCGACGAGCAGTACTTC. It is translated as CASSHGGLAGGPLDEQYF.

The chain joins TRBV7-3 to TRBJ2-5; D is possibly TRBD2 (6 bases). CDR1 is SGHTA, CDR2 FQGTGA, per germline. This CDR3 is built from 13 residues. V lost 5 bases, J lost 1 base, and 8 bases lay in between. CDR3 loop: CASSMTSQETQYF. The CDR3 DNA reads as TGTGCCAGCAGCATGACTAGCCAAGAGACCCAGTACTTC.

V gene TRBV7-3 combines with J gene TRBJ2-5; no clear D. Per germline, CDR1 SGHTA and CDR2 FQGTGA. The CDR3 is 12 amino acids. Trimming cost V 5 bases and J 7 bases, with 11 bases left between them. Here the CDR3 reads CASSNDGRTQYF. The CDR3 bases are TGTGCCAGCAGCAATGACGGAAGGACCCAGTACTTC.

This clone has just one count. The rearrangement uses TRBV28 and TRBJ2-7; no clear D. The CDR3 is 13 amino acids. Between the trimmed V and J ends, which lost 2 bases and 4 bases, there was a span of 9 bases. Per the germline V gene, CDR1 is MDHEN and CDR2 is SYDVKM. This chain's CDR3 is CASSLAAPYEQYF. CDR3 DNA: TGTGCCAGCAGTTTAGCGGCCCCATACGAGCAGTACTTC.

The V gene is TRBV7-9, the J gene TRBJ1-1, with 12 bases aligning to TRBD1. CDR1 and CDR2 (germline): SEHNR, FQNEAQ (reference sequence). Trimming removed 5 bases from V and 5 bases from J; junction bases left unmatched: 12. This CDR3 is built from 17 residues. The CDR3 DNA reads TGTGCCAGCAGCGCCCGGGACAGGGGGCAAGTTGGGACTGAAGCTTTCTTT. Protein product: CASSARDRGQVGTEAFF.